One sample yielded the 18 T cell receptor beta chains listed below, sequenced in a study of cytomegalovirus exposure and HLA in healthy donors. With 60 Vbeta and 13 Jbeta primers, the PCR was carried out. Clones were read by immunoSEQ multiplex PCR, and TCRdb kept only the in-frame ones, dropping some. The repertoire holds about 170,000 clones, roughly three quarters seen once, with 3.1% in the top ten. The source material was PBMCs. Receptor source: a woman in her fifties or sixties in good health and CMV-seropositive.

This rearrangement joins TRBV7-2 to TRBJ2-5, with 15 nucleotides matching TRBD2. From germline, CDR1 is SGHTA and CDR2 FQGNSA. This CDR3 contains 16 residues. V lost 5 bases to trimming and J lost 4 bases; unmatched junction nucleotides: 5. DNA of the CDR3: TGTGCCAGCAGCGTGGGACTAGCGGGAGGAGGAGAGACCCAGTACTTC. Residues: CASSVGLAGGGETQYF.

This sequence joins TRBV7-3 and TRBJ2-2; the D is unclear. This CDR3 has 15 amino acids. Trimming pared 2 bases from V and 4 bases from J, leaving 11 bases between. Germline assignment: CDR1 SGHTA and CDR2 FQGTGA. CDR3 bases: TGTGCCAGCAGCTTAGGCCCTAGTGCCACCGGGGAGCTGTTTTTT. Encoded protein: CASSLGPSATGELFF.

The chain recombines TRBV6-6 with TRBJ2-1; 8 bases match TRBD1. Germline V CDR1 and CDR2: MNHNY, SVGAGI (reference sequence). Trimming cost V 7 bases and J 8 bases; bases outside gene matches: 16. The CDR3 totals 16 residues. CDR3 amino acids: CASIHMGQGAGDEQFF. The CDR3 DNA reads TGTGCCAGCATCCACATGGGGCAGGGGGCCGGCGATGAGCAGTTCTTC.

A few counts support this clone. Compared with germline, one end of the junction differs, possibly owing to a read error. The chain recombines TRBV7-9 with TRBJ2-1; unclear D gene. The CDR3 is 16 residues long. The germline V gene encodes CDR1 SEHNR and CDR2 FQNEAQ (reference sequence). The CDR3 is CSSSLVRSVAYNEQFF. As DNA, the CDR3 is TGTTCCAGCAGCTTAGTCCGTTCCGTCGCCTACAATGAGCAGTTCTTC.

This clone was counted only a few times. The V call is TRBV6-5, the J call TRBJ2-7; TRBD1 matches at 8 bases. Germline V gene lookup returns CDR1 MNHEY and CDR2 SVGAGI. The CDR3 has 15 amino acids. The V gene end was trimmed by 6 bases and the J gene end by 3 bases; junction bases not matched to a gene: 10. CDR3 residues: CASSISRTGIYEQYF. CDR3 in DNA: TGTGCCAGCAGCATTAGTAGGACAGGGATCTACGAGCAGTACTTC.

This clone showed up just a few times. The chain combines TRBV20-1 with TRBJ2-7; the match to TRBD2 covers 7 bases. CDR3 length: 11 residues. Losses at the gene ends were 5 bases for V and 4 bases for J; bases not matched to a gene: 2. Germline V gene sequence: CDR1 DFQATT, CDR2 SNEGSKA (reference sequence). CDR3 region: CSAAGVYEQYF. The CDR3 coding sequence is TGCAGTGCTGCGGGAGTTTACGAGCAGTACTTC.

The CDR3 loop reads CASSTDLSGLSSYNEQFF. The DNA for the CDR3 is TGTGCCAGCAGCACAGACCTTAGCGGATTGAGCTCCTACAATGAGCAGTTCTTC. The chain uses TRBV5-4 and TRBJ2-1; TRBD2 is a possible D gene (6 bases). Germline V CDR1 and CDR2: SGHNT, YYREEE (reference sequence). Trimming took off 4 bases at V and 0 bases at J, with 20 bases between the two ends. The CDR3 contains 18 residues.

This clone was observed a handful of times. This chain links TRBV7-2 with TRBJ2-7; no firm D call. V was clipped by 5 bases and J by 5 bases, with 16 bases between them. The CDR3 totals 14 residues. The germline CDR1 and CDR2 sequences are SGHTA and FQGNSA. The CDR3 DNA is TGTGCCAGCAGCCTAACGGTGTCTGTAGACGAGCAGTACTTC. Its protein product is CASSLTVSVDEQYF.

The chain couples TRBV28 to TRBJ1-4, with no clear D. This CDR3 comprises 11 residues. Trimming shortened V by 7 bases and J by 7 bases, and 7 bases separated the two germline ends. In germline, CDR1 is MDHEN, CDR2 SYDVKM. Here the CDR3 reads CASKEGEKLFF. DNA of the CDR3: TGTGCCAGCAAGGAGGGTGAAAAACTGTTTTTT. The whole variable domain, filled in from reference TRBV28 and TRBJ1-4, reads DVKVTQSSRYLVKRTGEKVFLECVQDMDHENMFWYRQDPGLGLRLIYFSYDVKMKEKGDIPEGYSVSREKKERFSLILESASTNQTSMYLCASKEGEKLFFGSGTQLSVL.

The CDR3 nucleotides read TGTGCCAGCAGCTTAGTGAACTACGAGCAGTACTTC. Translated: CASSLVNYEQYF. The rearrangement joins TRBV11-3 to TRBJ2-5; no firm D call. The last part of the DNA fits TRBJ2-7 better; the J call may be wrong. Per the germline V gene, CDR1 is SGHNT and CDR2 is YENEEA. This CDR3 has 12 residues.

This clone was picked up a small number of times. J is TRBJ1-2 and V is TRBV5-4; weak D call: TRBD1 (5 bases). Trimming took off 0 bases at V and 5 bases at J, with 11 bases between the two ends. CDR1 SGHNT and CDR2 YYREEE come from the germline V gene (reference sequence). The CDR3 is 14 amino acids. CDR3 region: CASSLAGEGYGYTF. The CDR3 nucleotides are TGTGCCAGCAGCTTGGCTGGGGAGGGGTATGGCTACACCTTC.

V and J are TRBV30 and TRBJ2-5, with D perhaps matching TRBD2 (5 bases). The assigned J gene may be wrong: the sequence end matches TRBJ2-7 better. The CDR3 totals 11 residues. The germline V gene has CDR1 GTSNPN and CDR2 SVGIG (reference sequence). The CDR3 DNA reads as TGTGCCTGGAGTTCGGGGTTCGAGCAGTACTTC. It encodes CAWSSGFEQYF.

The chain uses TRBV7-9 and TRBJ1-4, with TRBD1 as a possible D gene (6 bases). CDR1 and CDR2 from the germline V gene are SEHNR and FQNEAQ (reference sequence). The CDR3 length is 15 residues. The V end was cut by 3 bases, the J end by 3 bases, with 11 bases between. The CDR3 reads CASSFTGLANEKLFF. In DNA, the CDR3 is TGTGCCAGCAGCTTTACAGGGTTAGCTAATGAAAAACTGTTTTTT.

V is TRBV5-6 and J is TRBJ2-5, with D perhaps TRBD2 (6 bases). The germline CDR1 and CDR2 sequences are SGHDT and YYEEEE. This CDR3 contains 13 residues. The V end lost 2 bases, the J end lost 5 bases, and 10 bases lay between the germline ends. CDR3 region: CASSFGLAETQYF. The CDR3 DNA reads TGTGCCAGCAGCTTCGGGCTAGCGGAGACCCAGTACTTC.

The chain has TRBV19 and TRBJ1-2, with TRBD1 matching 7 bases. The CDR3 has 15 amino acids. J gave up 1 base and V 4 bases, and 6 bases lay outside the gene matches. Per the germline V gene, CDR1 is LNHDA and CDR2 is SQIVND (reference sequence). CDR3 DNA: TGTGCCAGTAGTACCGGACAGGTCTTTAACTATGGCTACACCTTC. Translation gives CASSTGQVFNYGYTF.

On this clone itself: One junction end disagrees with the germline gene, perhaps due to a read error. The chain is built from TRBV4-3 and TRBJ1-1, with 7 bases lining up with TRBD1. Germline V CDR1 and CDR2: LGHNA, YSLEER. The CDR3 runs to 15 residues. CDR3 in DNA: TGCGCCAGCGGCCAACAGACAGGGTTTAGGACTGAAGCTTTCTTT. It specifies CASGQQTGFRTEAFF.

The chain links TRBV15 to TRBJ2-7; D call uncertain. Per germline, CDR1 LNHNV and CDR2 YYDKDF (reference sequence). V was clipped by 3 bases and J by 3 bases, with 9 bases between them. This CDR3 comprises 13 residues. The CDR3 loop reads CATSSSARYEQYF. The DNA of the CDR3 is TGTGCCACCAGCAGCAGCGCCCGCTACGAGCAGTACTTC.

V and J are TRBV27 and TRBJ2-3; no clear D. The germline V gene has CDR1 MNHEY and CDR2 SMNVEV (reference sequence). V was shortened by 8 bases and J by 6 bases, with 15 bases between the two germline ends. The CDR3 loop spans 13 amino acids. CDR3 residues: CASSDGPRDTQYF. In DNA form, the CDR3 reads TGTGCCAGCTCAGATGGTCCCAGGGATACGCAGTATTTT.